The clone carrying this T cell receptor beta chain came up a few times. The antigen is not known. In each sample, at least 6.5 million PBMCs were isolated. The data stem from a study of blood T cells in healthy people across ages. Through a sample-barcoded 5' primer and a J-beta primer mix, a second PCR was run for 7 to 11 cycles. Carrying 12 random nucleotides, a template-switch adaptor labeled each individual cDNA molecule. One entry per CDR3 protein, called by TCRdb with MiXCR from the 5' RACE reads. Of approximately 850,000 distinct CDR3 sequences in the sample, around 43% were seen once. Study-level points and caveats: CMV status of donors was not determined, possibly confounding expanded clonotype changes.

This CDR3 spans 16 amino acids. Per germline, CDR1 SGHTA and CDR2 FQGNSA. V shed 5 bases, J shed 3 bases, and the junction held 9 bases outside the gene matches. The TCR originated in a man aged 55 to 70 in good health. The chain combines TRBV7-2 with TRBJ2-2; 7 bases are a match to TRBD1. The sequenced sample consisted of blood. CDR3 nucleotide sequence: TGTGCCAGCAGCCCCAACCTTGGGACAGACACCGGGGAGCTGTTTTTT. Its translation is CASSPNLGTDTGELFF.